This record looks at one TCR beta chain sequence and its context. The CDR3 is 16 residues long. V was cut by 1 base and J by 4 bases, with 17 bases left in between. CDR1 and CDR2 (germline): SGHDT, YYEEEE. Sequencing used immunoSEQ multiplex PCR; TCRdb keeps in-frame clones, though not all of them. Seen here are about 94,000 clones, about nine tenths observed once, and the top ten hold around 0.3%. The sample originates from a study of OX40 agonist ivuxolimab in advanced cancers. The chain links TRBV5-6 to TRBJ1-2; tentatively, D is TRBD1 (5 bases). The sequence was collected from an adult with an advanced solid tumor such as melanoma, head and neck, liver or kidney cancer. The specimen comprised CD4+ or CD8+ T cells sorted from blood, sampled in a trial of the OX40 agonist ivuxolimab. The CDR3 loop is CASSLHLRGVGYGYTF. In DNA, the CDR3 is TGTGCCAGCAGCTTGCATCTGCGGGGGGTCGGCTATGGCTACACCTTC.